This entry concerns a single TCR beta chain. There are a few counts of this clone. Its recognized antigen is unknown. No quality values exist for individual bases; no much larger clone is one base distant. This specimen comes from a study of beta chain features in type 1 diabetes (dated by TCRdb to 2016 to 2019). The study in broad terms: Mean age, gender distribution, total cell number and subset yield did not differ between patients and healthy donors. The study compared TCRB repertoires of sorted circulating CD4+ T cell subsets between recently diagnosed type 1 diabetes patients and matched healthy donors. Regulatory and stem cell-like memory subsets were isolated from only 8 patients and about 8 healthy donors, whereas naive and central memory subsets came from all 28 donors. A total of 100 million to 140 million sorted cells were examined across all samples, and the number of cells per subset was strongly correlated with RNA yield.

Each donor gave one peripheral blood draw, approximately 110 mL on average, collected into heparinised tubes. A BD FACSAria II and a panel including CD45RO, CCR7, CD25, CD127, CD95 and CD27 were used to sort naive, central memory, regulatory and stem cell-like memory CD4+ T cells. Every sorted population had a purity above 95%. PBMCs were separated immediately by Lymphoprep density gradient centrifugation and were stained directly, without being cultured. Samples were stained and sorted in pairs, with one healthy donor and one patient per experiment, so that batch effects were minimized. Beyond this particular receptor, the publication reports: Because the HLA sub-analyses included only small numbers of individuals, any influence of HLA type on TCRB rearrangement was left unresolved. Fewer insertions and more nucleotide deletions at VDJ recombination sites were observed in patients with type 1 diabetes, implying thymic rearrangement abnormalities. Because cDNA was sequenced instead of genomic DNA, activated cells with high expression could be over-represented, although the groups did not differ in activation or CD3 levels. Naive, central memory and regulatory TCRB repertoires appeared to be more similar among patients than among healthy donors. A moderate but significant shortening of TCRB CDR3 length was observed in type 1 diabetes patients in all four CD4+ subsets. Shorter templates might have been favored by PCR, but patient and control samples were amplified and corrected together, so both groups would have been affected equally by any skew.

The entire isolated RNA was reverse transcribed using the High Capacity cDNA Reverse Transcription Kit, and thus expressed TCRB transcripts were sequenced. Deep immunoSEQ sequencing was applied to naive, central memory and regulatory T cell samples, giving an average of about 3.57 million total reads per sample. Sorted cells were lysed in RLT buffer, and RNA was extracted using DNase-treated RNeasy Micro or Mini kits according to cell number. Each cell subset was processed on its own to prevent cross-contamination, while patient and healthy donor samples were processed together. Using the immunoSEQ multiplex PCR, TCRB sequences were amplified from cDNA into 87-bp fragments spanning the CDR3 region. The amplicons were sequenced using the Illumina HiSeq platform. Turning to the authors' computational methods: Synthetic template baselines were used to correct PCR bias computationally, reads within Hamming distance 2 were collapsed, and singletons that could not be merged were discarded. By aligning reads against IMGT, V, D and J genes, CDR3 length, and insertions or deletions at six rearrangement sites were assigned. Within each subset, clonotype counts were normalized to sorted cell number, and only after that were true diversity and Gini coefficients computed with the tcR R package. The overlap coefficient, calculated on TCRB nucleotide sequences, was used to measure repertoire sharing. Here the immuneACCESS table is served through TCRdb, limited to in-frame sequences with V and J called. Missing clones are a known gap in these copies; in checked studies unresolved V genes cover under half, and the rest lacks a known reason. The V and J calls and clone size come from that table; D and trimming were worked out from the DNA. Within this sample are some 110,000 clones, with 16% of them counted one time only. Clones ranked in the top ten supply about 2.1% of the sample.

V is shortened by 0 bases, J by 0 bases, and the region joining them spans 7 bases. The germline V gene specifies MNHEY as CDR1 and SVGAGI as CDR2. From its cysteine to its phenylalanine, the CDR3 spans 15 amino acids. Only the CDR3 DNA stays, 45 bases, in frame from base 1. The sequence joins TRBV6-5 to TRBJ2-3; TRBD1 might be the D gene, on 6 matching bases. This sequence was found in a man in his thirties or forties with type 1 diabetes. The source material was central memory CD4+ T cells from blood. CDR3 reads: CASSYSTGSTDTQYF. The DNA sequence follows: TGTGCCAGCAGTTACTCAACAGGGAGCACAGATACGCAGTATTTT.